The 10 T cell receptor beta chains in this list originate from one sample, sequenced in a study of graft-versus-host responses after intestinal transplantation. Antigen specificity for these receptors is unknown. Assay used: immunoSEQ multiplex PCR; TCRdb lists only in-frame clones, some missing. The sample holds about 90,000 clones, roughly nine tenths seen once. This specimen was unstimulated CD8+ T cells sorted from spleen or lymph node cells, taken before intestinal transplant. The receptors here all came from a human donor who received an intestinal transplant.

The chain links TRBV9 to TRBJ1-2; a weak D match, TRBD1 (5 bases). Germline CDR1 reads SGDLS; CDR2 reads YYNGEE. This CDR3 has 14 residues. V dropped 0 bases and J dropped 2 bases, with 8 bases sitting between them. The CDR3 region is CASSVDRQNYGYTF. CDR3 bases: TGTGCCAGCAGCGTAGATAGACAGAACTATGGCTACACCTTC.

J is TRBJ1-2 and V is TRBV2; D might be TRBD1 (5 bases). Trimming removed 0 bases at V and 8 bases at J, with 13 bases between. CDR1 is SNHLY, CDR2 FYNNEI, per germline. CDR3 size: 14 residues. CDR3 in DNA: TGTGCCAGCAGTGAAGCGACAGCCTGGGAAGGCTACACCTTC. Its protein product is CASSEATAWEGYTF.

The V call is TRBV7-9, the J call TRBJ2-7; 7 bases agree with TRBD2. J was trimmed by 2 bases and V by 5 bases; bases with no gene match: 6. This CDR3 has 14 residues. CDR1 SEHNR and CDR2 FQNEAQ come from the germline V gene (reference sequence). The CDR3 DNA sequence: TGTGCCAGCAGCCCCCCTAGCGGCCCCTACGAGCAGTACTTC. This codes for CASSPPSGPYEQYF.

The chain is built from TRBV4-1 and TRBJ2-1; the match to TRBD2 covers 12 bases. CDR1 is MGHRA, CDR2 YSYEKL, per germline. The length of the CDR3 is 18 residues. V lost 3 bases, J lost 4 bases, and 10 bases stayed unmatched. The CDR3 reads CASSHHDGLAGNYNEQFF. The CDR3 coding sequence is TGCGCCAGCAGCCACCATGATGGACTAGCGGGGAATTACAATGAGCAGTTCTTC.

V gene TRBV27 combines with J gene TRBJ1-5; D remains ambiguous. V gave up 6 bases and J gave up 4 bases, with 13 bases separating them. The CDR3 has 14 amino acids. CDR1 and CDR2 from the germline V gene are MNHEY and SMNVEV (reference sequence). The CDR3 bases are TGTGCCAGCAGCCGACTCGATAGTAATCAGCCCCAGCATTTT. Its protein product is CASSRLDSNQPQHF.

The genes are TRBV7-9 and TRBJ2-7; TRBD2 matches 11 bases. The CDR3 runs 15 residues. Trimming at V came to 5 bases and at J to 0 bases, leaving 3 bases not matched to a gene. Per the germline V gene, CDR1 is SEHNR and CDR2 is FQNEAQ (reference sequence). The CDR3 spells CASSPSGGSSYEQYF. CDR3 nucleotide sequence: TGTGCCAGCAGCCCTAGCGGGGGGTCCTCCTACGAGCAGTACTTC. The variable domain in full, completed from reference TRBV7-9 and TRBJ2-7, reads DTGVSQNPRHKITKRGQNVTFRCDPISEHNRLYWYRQTLGQGPEFLTYFQNEAQLEKSRLLSDRFSAERPKGSFSTLEIQRTEQGDSAMYLCASSPSGGSSYEQYFGPGTRLTVT.

This chain joins TRBV6-5 and TRBJ2-1; 12 bases map to TRBD2. J was trimmed by 6 bases and V by 5 bases; bases with no gene match: 2. In germline, CDR1 is MNHEY, CDR2 SVGAGI. The CDR3 sequence is 14 residues long. The CDR3 bases are TGTGCCAGCAGTCCTAGCGGGAGGGTCAATGAGCAGTTCTTC. Protein sequence: CASSPSGRVNEQFF.

J is TRBJ2-3 and V is TRBV27; 13 bases fit TRBD2. Per germline, CDR1 MNHEY and CDR2 SMNVEV (reference sequence). V lost 5 bases to trimming and J lost 3 bases; unmatched junction nucleotides: 5. The CDR3 runs to 16 residues. CDR3 sequence reads: CASSTSGGARTDTQYF. As DNA, the CDR3 is TGTGCCAGCAGTACTAGCGGGGGGGCCAGGACAGATACGCAGTATTTT.

V and J are TRBV6-1 and TRBJ2-7; D possibly corresponds to TRBD2 (7 bases). Germline CDR1 MNHNS, CDR2 SASEGT. V shed 7 bases and J shed 0 bases, with 16 bases lying between them. The CDR3 has 15 residues. CDR3 region: CASTRGRESSYEQYF. CDR3 sequence (DNA): TGTGCCAGCACGAGGGGGAGGGAAAGCTCCTACGAGCAGTACTTC.

V usage is TRBV12-5 and J usage is TRBJ1-3, with D possibly TRBD1 on 5 matching bases. Trimming left V 0 bases short and J 3 bases short, with 24 bases between. There are 20 residues in the CDR3. Germline CDR1 and CDR2: LGHNT and FRNRAP. CDR3 sequence: CASGLVLRWGGEGFGNTIYF. The CDR3 DNA reads TGTGCTAGTGGTTTGGTACTCAGGTGGGGGGGAGAAGGTTTTGGAAACACCATATATTTT.